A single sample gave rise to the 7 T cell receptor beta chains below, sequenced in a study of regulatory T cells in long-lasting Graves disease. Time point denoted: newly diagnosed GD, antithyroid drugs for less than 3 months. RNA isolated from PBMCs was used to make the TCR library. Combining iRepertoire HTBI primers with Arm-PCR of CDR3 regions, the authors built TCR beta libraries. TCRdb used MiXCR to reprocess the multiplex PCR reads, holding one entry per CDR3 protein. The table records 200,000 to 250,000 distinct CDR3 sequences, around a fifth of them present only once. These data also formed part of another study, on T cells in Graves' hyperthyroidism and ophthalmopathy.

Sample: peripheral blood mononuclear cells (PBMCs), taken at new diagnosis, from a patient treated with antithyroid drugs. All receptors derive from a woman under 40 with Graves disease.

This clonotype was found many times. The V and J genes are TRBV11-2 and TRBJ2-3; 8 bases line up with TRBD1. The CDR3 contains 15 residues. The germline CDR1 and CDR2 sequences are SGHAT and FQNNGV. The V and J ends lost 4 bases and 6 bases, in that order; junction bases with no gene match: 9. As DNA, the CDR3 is TGTGCCAGCAGCTCCCAGGGGGCCAGGGCTGATACGCAGTATTTT. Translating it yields CASSSQGARADTQYF.

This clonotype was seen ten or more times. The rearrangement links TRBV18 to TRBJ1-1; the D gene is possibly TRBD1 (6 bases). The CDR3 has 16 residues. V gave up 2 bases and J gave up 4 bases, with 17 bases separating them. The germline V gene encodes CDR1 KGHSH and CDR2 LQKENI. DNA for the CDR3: TGTGCCAGCTCACCAAGGGCGAAGGGGGATAGCACTGAAGCTTTCTTT. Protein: CASSPRAKGDSTEAFF. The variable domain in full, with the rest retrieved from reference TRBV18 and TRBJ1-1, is NAGVMQNPRHLVRRRGQEARLRCSPMKGHSHVYWYRQLPEEGLKFMVYLQKENIIDESGMPKERFSAEFPKEGPSILRIQQVVRGDSAAYFCASSPRAKGDSTEAFFGQGTRLTVV.

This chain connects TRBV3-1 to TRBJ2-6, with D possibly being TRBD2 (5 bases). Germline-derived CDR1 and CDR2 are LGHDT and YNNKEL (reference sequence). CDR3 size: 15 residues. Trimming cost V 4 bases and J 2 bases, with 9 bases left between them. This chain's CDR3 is CASSRRGAGANVLTF. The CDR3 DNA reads TGTGCCAGCAGCCGTCGGGGTGCTGGGGCCAACGTCCTGACTTTC. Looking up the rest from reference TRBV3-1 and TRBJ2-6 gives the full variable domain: DTAVSQTPKYLVTQMGNDKSIKCEQNLGHDTMYWYKQDSKKFLKIMFSYNNKELIINETVPNRFSPKSPDKAHLNLHINSLELGDSAVYFCASSRRGAGANVLTFGAGSRLTVL.

Here the CDR3 reads CAISEPAAQTQYF. The CDR3 DNA follows: TGTGCCATCAGTGAGCCGGCGGCCCAGACCCAGTACTTC. The chain couples TRBV10-3 to TRBJ2-5; the D is unclear. CDR1 and CDR2 from the germline V gene are ENHRY and SYGVKD. Trimming cost V 2 bases and J 6 bases, with 10 bases left between them. This CDR3 is 13 amino acids long.

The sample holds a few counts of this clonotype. This CDR3 reads CASSPLAGLAETQYF. CDR3 sequence (DNA): TGTGCCAGTAGCCCCCTAGCGGGGTTGGCAGAGACCCAGTACTTC. The gene calls are TRBV19 and TRBJ2-5; TRBD2 aligns across 9 bases. Germline V gene data show CDR1 as LNHDA and CDR2 as SQIVND (reference sequence). The ends lost 6 bases at V and 4 bases at J; junction bases unmatched: 9. This CDR3 contains 15 residues.

The CDR3 DNA follows: TGTGCCACCAGTGATCAACAGGGAAGACAGCCCCAGCATTTT. Translation gives CATSDQQGRQPQHF. The gene calls are TRBV24-1 and TRBJ1-5; tentatively, D is TRBD1 (6 bases). Trimming left V 3 bases short and J 7 bases short, with 12 bases between. Germline V gives CDR1 KGHDR, CDR2 SFDVKD. The CDR3 consists of 14 residues.

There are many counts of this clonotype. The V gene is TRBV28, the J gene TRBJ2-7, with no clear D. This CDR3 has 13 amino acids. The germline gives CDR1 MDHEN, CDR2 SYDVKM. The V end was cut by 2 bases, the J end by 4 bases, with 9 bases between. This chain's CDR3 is CASSLNLAYEQYF. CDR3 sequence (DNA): TGTGCCAGCAGTTTAAATCTTGCTTACGAGCAGTACTTC.